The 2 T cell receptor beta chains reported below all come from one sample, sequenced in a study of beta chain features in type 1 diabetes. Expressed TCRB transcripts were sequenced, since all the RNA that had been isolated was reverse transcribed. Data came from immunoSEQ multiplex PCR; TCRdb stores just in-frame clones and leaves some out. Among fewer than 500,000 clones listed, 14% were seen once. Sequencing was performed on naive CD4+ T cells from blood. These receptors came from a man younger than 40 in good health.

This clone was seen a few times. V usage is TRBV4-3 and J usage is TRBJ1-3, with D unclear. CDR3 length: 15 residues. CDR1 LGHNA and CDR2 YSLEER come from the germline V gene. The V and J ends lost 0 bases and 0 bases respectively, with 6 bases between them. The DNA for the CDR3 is TGCGCCAGCAGCCAAGATAGCAGCTCTGGAAACACCATATATTTT. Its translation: CASSQDSSSGNTIYF.

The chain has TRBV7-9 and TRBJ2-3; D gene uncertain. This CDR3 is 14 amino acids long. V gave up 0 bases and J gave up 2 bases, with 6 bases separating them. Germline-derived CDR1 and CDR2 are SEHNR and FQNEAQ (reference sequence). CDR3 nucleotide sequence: TGTGCCAGCAGCTTAGCCGGGCACACAGATACGCAGTATTTT. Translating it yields CASSLAGHTDTQYF.